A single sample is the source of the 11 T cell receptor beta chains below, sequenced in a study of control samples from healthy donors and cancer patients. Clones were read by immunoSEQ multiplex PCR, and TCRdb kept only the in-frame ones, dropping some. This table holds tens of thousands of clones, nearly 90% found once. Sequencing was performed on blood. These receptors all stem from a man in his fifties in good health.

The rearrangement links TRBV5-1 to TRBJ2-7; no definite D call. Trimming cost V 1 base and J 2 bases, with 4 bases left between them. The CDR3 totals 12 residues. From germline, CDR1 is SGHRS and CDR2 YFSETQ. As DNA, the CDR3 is TGCGCCAGCAGCTTGCGGGCCTACGAGCAGTACTTC. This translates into CASSLRAYEQYF.

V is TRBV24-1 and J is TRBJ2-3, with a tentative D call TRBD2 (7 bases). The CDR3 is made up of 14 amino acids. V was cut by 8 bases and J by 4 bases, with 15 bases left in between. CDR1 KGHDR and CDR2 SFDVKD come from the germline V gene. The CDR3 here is CATTGGLYADTQYF. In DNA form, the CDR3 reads TGTGCCACCACCGGGGGGCTCTATGCAGATACGCAGTATTTT.

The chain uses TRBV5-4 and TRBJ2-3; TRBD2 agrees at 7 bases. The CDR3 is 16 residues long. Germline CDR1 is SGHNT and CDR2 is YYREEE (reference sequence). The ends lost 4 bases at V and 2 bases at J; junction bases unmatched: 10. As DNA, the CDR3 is TGTGCCAGCAGCCCGTTGCGGGACTACTCCACAGATACGCAGTATTTT. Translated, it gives CASSPLRDYSTDTQYF.

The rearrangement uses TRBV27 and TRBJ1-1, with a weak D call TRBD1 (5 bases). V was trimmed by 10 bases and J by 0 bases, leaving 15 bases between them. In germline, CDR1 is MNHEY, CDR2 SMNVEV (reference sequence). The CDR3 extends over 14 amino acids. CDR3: CATRTLSLNTEAFF. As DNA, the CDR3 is TGTGCCACTCGGACATTAAGTTTGAACACTGAAGCTTTCTTT.

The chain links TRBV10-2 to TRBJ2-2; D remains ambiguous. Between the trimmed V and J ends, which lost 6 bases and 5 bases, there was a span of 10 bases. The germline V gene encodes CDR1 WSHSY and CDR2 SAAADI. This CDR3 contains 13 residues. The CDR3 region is CASSRAGTGELFF. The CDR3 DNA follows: TGCGCCAGCAGCCGCGCCGGGACCGGGGAGCTGTTTTTT.

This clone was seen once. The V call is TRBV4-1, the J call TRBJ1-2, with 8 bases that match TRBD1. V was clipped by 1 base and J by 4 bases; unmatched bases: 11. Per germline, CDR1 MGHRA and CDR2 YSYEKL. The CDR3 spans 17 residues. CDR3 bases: TGCGCCAGCAGCCAAGGGTTATCAGGGGGCGAGGGCTATGGCTACACCTTC. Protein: CASSQGLSGGEGYGYTF.

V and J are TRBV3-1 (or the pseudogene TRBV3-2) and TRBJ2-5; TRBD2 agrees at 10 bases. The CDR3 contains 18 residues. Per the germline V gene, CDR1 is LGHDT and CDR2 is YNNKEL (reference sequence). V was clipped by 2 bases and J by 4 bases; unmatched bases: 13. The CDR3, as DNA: TGTGCCAGCAGCCAATATAGGCTAGCGGGGGTTGTCTCAGAGACCCAGTACTTC. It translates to CASSQYRLAGVVSETQYF.

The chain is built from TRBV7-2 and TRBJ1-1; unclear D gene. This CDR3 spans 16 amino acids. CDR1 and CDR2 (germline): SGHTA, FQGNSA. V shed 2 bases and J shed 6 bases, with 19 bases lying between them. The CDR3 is CASSLFGRSGVAEAFF. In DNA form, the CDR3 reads TGTGCCAGCAGCTTATTCGGACGTAGTGGTGTCGCTGAAGCTTTCTTT.

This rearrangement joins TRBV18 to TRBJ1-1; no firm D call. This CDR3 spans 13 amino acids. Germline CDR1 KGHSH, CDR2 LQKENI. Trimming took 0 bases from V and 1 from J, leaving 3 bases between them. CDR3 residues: CASSPPGNTEAFF. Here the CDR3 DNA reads TGTGCCAGCTCACCACCGGGGAACACTGAAGCTTTCTTT. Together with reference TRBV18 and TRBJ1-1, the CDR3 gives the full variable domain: NAGVMQNPRHLVRRRGQEARLRCSPMKGHSHVYWYRQLPEEGLKFMVYLQKENIIDESGMPKERFSAEFPKEGPSILRIQQVVRGDSAAYFCASSPPGNTEAFFGQGTRLTVV.

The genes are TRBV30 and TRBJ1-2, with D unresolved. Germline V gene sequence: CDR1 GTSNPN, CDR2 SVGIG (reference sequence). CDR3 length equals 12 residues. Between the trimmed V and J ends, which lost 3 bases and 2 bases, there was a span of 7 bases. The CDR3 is CAWRQLNYGYTF. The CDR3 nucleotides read TGTGCCTGGAGACAGCTCAACTATGGCTACACCTTC.

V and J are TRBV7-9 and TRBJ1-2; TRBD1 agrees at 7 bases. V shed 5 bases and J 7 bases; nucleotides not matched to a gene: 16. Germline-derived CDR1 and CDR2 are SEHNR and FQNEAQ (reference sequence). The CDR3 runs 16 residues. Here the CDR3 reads CASSPLGGGGPGGYTF. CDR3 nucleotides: TGTGCCAGCAGCCCCCTGGGGGGAGGGGGCCCCGGTGGCTACACCTTC.